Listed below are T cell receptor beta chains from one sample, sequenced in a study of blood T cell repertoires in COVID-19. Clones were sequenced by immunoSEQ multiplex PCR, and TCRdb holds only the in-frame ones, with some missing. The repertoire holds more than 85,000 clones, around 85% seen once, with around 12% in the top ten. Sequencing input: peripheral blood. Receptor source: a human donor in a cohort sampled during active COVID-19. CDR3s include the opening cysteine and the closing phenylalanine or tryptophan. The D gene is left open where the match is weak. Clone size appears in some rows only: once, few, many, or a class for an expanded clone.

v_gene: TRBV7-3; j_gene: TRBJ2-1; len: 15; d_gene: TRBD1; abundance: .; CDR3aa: CASSLIGPTGNEQFF; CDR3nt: TGTGCCAGCAGCTTAATCGGCCCGACAGGGAATGAGCAGTTCTTC
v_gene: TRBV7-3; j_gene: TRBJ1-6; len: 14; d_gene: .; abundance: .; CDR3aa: CASSLTSFNSPLHF; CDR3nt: TGTGCCAGCAGCTTAACGAGCTTTAATTCACCCCTCCACTTT
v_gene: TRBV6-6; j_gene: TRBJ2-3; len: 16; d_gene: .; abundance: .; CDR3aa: CASSPGAGLLTDTQYF; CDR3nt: TGTGCCAGCAGCCCCGGGGCGGGGCTCCTCACAGATACGCAGTATTTT
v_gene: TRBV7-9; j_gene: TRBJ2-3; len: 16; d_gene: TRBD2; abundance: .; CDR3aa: CASSLGVAGGTDTQYF; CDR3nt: TGTGCCAGCAGCTTAGGTGTAGCGGGGGGGACAGATACGCAGTATTTT
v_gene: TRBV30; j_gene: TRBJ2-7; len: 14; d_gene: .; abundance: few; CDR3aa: CAWNKIPTVYEQYF; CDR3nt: TGTGCCTGGAACAAAATCCCGACTGTATACGAGCAGTACTTC
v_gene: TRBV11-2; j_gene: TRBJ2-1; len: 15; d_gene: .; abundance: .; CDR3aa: CASQTGQTAYNEQFF; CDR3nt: TGTGCCAGCCAGACCGGACAGACCGCCTACAATGAGCAGTTCTTC
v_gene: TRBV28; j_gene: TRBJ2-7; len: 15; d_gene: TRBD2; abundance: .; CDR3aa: CASSLELAGTYEQYF; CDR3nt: TGTGCCAGCAGTTTAGAGCTAGCGGGAACCTACGAGCAGTACTTC
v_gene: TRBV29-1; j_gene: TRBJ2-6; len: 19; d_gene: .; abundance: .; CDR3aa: CSVEPITGFKGSGANVLTF; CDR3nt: TGCAGCGTTGAACCAATCACAGGGTTCAAGGGATCTGGGGCCAACGTCCTGACTTTC
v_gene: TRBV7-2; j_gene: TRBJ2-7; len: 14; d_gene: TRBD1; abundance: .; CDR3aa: CASSLFRDSYEQYF; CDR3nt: TGTGCCAGCAGCCTTTTCCGGGACAGCTACGAGCAGTACTTC
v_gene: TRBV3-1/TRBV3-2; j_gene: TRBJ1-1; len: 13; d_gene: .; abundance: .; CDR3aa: CASSQRLNTEAFF; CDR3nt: TGTGCCAGCAGCCAGCGGTTGAACACTGAAGCTTTCTTT
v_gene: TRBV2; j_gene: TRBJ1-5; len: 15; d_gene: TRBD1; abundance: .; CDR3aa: CASSGTGGENQPQHF; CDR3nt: TGTGCCAGCAGTGGCACAGGGGGCGAGAATCAGCCCCAGCATTTT
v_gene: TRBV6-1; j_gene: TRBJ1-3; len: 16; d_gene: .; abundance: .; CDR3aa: CASREQGWGVGNTIYF; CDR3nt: TGTGCCAGCAGGGAACAGGGATGGGGCGTTGGAAACACCATATATTTT
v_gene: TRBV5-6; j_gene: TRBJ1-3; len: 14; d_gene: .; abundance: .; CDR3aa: CASSWGFQGNTIYF; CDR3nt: TGTGCCAGCAGCTGGGGCTTCCAGGGAAACACCATATATTTT
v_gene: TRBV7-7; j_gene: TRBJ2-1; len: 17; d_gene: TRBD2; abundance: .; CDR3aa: CASSLRTGTSGVNEQFF; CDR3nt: TGTGCCAGCAGCTTACGTACCGGGACTAGCGGGGTCAATGAGCAGTTCTTC
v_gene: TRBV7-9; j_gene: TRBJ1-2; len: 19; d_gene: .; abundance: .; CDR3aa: CASSLGTIRANELFYGYTF; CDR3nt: TGTGCCAGCAGCTTAGGAACGATCAGGGCGAATGAACTTTTCTATGGCTACACCTTC
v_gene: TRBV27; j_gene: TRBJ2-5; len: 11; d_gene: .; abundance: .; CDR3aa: CASSFLETQYF; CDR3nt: TGTGCCAGCAGTTTTCTGGAGACCCAGTACTTC
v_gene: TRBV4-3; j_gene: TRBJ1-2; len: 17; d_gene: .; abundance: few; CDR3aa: CASSQGDSAGVTLGYTF; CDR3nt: TGCGCCAGCAGCCAAGGAGACAGCGCAGGGGTAACACTCGGCTACACCTTC
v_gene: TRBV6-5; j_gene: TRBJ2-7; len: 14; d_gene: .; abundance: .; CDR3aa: CASRRRVGSYEQYF; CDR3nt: TGTGCCAGCAGGCGCAGGGTAGGTTCCTACGAGCAGTACTTC
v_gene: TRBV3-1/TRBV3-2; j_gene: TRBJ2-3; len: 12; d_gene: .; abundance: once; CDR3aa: CASGGMTDTQYF; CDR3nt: TGTGCCAGCGGGGGGATGACAGATACGCAGTATTTT
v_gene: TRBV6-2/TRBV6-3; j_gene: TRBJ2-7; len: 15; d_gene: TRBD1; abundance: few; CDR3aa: CASSYSPTTGDEQYF; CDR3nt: TGTGCCAGCAGTTACTCTCCCACCACAGGGGACGAGCAGTACTTC
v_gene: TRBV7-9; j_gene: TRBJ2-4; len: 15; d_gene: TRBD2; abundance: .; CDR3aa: CASSSGRGVQNIQYF; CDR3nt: TGTGCCAGCAGCTCCGGCCGGGGGGTCCAAAACATTCAGTACTTC
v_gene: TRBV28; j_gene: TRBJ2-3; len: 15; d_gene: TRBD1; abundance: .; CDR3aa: CASTHRGRGTDTQYF; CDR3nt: TGTGCCAGCACACACAGGGGGCGGGGGACAGATACGCAGTATTTT
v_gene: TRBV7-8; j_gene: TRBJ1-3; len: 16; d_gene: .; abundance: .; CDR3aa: CASSLVAGQRRNTIYF; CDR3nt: TGTGCCAGCAGCTTAGTCGCGGGCCAAAGAAGGAACACCATATATTTT
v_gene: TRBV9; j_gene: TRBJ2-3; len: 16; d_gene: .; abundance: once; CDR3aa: CASSVVGQGNTDTQYF; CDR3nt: TGTGCCAGCAGCGTAGTTGGGCAGGGTAACACAGATACGCAGTATTTT
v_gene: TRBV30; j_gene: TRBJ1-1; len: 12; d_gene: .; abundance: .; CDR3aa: CAWSVDVRSAFF; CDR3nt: TGTGCCTGGAGTGTTGATGTCAGGTCAGCTTTCTTT
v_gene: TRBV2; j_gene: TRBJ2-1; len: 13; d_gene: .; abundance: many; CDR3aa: CASIDSSYNEQFF; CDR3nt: TGTGCCAGCATAGATAGCTCCTACAATGAGCAGTTCTTC
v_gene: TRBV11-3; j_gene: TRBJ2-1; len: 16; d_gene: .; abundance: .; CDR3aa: CASSLRPVQGYNEQFF; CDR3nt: TGTGCCAGCAGCTTAAGGCCGGTACAGGGATACAATGAGCAGTTCTTC
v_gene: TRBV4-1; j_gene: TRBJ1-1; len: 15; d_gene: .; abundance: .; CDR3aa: CASSHGGGAGTEAFF; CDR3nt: TGCGCCAGCAGCCACGGGGGAGGAGCGGGCACTGAAGCTTTCTTT
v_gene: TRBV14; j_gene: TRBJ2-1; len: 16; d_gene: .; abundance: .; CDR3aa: CASSQGGVLFTIGQFF; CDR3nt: TGTGCCAGCAGCCAAGGCGGAGTACTCTTCACAATAGGGCAGTTCTTC
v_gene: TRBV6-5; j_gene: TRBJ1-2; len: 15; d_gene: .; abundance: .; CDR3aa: CASSRTESPNYGYTF; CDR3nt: TGTGCCAGCAGTAGGACAGAATCTCCTAACTATGGCTACACCTTC
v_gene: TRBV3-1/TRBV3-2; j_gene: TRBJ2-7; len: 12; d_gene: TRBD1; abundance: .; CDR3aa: CASSQRPGQEYF; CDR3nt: TGTGCCAGCAGCCAGCGCCCGGGACAGGAATACTTC
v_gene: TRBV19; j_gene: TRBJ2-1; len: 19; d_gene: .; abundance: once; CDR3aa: CASSILRAEGSTSYNEQFF; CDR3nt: TGTGCCAGTAGTATTTTGCGGGCCGAAGGGTCGACGTCCTACAATGAGCAGTTCTTC
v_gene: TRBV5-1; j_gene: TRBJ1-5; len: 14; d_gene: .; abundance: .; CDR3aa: CASSLEAGNQPQHF; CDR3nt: TGCGCCAGCAGCTTGGAGGCAGGGAATCAGCCCCAGCATTTT
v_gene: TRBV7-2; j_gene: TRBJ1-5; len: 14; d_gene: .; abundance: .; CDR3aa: CASSMDTPDQPQHF; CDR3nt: TGTGCCAGCAGTATGGACACGCCCGATCAGCCCCAGCATTTT
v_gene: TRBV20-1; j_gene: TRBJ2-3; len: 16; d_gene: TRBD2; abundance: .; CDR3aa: CSASTPASGGADTQYF; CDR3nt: TGCAGTGCTAGTACCCCGGCTAGCGGGGGGGCAGATACGCAGTATTTT
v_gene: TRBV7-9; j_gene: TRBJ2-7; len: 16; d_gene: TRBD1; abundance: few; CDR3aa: CASSLALGTGAREQYF; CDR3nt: TGTGCCAGCAGCTTAGCGCTAGGGACAGGGGCTCGCGAGCAGTACTTC
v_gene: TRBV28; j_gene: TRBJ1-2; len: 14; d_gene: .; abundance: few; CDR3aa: CASSLWRGEYGYTF; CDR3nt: TGTGCCAGCAGTTTATGGCGGGGGGAGTATGGCTACACCTTC
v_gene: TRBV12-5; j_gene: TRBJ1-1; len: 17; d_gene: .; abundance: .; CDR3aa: CASGLGVSPGSDTEAFF; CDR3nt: TGTGCTAGTGGTTTGGGGGTCTCCCCAGGCTCGGACACTGAAGCTTTCTTT